This T cell receptor beta chain was obtained from a study of a mutant IDH1 vaccine in newly diagnosed glioma (dated by TCRdb to the early 2020s). Regarding the research as a whole: Patients received eight vaccinations in weeks 1, 3, 5, 7, 11, 15, 19 and 23, corresponding to visits V03 through V10. Vaccination started 4-6 weeks after radiotherapy alone, or was given together with temozolomide cycles in the groups whose treatment included chemotherapy. The approximately 33 treated patients were 62.5% male and around 40% female, with a mean age of about 38 years. Before enrollment, patients had received standard therapy of radiotherapy alone, temozolomide alone, or radiochemotherapy with temozolomide; most received the combination. Six visits were used for peripheral blood collection: V03 (baseline), V05, V07, V10, V12 and V13. Longitudinal TCRB deep sequencing was performed for fewer than 30 treated patients wherever samples were available for exploratory analyses. What the study reported, not specific to this receptor: The authors stated that sample limitations prevented analyses of patient blood samples from being reproduced. Selection of PBMC samples for TCRB deep sequencing was based on availability. Across multiple MHC alleles, vaccine-induced immune responses were seen in 93.3% of patients. No apparent relationship was observed between pseudoprogression and alterations in the top peripheral T cell clonotypes detected by TCRB sequencing.

The CDR3 starts with the cysteine, ends with the phenylalanine, and has 12 residues. Of all the DNA, just the CDR3 is kept, 36 bases in frame from base 1. For this chain, trimming is 10 bases at the V end and 14 bases at the J end, and the number of junction bases without a gene match is 16. The germline V gene (reference sequence) gives CDR1 as LNHDA and CDR2 as SQIVND. Library prep was done by the immunoSEQ multiplex PCR assay. Following the manufacturer's protocol, the hsTCRB Kit was used to amplify rearranged TCR beta chain sequences. TCRB libraries were sequenced on an Illumina MiSeq. As for how the authors treated the data: Demultiplexing, trimming and gene mapping were performed with the kit vendor's proprietary platform. TCRdb stores this immuneACCESS table with in-frame sequences only. Part of the clones is absent; in the studies checked, under half of the shortfall reflects unresolved V genes, and no reason is known for the rest. Clonal size and the V and J genes are those of that table, whereas D and trimming came from the DNA. The sample records 50,000 to 60,000 clones, about three quarters of which are singletons. Together, the top ten hold 5.2% of the sample.

Note on this clone: Its specific antigen is unknown. Base qualities are not recorded, but no much larger clone differs from it by a single base.

The time point label for this specimen denotes: week 5, during vaccination. Every vaccine dose consisted of 300 ug of a 20-mer mutant IDH1 peptide in Montanide, administered subcutaneously together with topical imiquimod. Newly diagnosed WHO grade 3 or 4 IDH1-mutant astrocytomas showing loss of nuclear ATRX were present in the donors. The samples were drawn from NOA16, a multicentre, single-arm, open-label phase I trial in Germany that tested a mutant IDH1 peptide vaccine in humans for the first time. Genomic DNA for TCRB sequencing was extracted from EDTA blood using the DNeasy Blood and Tissue Kit.

The sequence was collected from a man in his fifties or sixties with glioma. Recombination joined TRBV19 with TRBJ1-2, and 7 junctional nucleotides match TRBD1. The input for sequencing was PBMCs, taken from a glioma patient whose treatment included an IDH1 peptide vaccine. The DNA sequence is given as TGTGCCACCAGCCCGGAGGGGGCGCCCGGGACCTTC. This is translated as CATSPEGAPGTF.